Listed below are T cell receptor beta chains from one sample, sequenced in a study of blood T cell repertoires in COVID-19. The method was immunoSEQ multiplex PCR; TCRdb's version includes in-frame clones alone and lacks a portion of them. The sample includes some 150,000 clones, 75% to 90% of them seen just once. Sequencing input: PBMCs or T cells enriched from blood (not recorded which). These receptors originate from a woman between 18 and 29 years old who had recovered from COVID-19. The CDR3 runs from the conserved cysteine through the conserved F or W.

TRBV28	CASGRMTYNEQFF
TRBV11-3	CASSWGQGDTGELFF
TRBV5-1	CASSLAPIGGGNTIYF
TRBV7-3	CASSLRDEGPHNEQFF
TRBV3-1/TRBV3-2	CASSRLLGYEQYF
TRBV28	CASSLRDRVSPLHF
TRBV15	CATSREGQGIGGYTF
TRBV15	CATSEDRETQYF
TRBV5-6	CASSRQTQTQGSFYGYTF
TRBV20-1	CSGVLAFEQYF
TRBV6-5	CASSYSFPPGSDTQYF
TRBV10-3	CAISEQAGETDTQYF
TRBV24-1	CATSDPTSGAYNEQFF
TRBV28	CASNSQGQGSYNEQFF
TRBV30	CAWSPRRLQGSSYGYTF
TRBV7-6	CASSLAWGQGSTNEKLFF
TRBV5-4	CASSLDPVLGQNSSF
TRBV4-1	CASSQQDRGGSPLHF
TRBV27	CASSHSPSTDTQYF
TRBV28	CASSPGLAGGNEQFF
TRBV4-1	CASSQGTGVAIQYF
TRBV27	CASSSGTSGRAQYF
TRBV6-5	CASKTPGYNEQFF